These T cell receptor beta chains were read from a single sample in a study of T cell responses to AZD1222 COVID-19 vaccine. TCRdb's copy holds only in-frame clones and misses some; the assay was immunoSEQ multiplex PCR. The sample has approximately 110,000 clones, approximately 92% seen once. Sample: peripheral blood, taken 28 days after the second AZD1222 dose. The receptors derive from an adult who received the AZD1222 COVID-19 vaccine. CDR3s include the opening cysteine and the closing phenylalanine or tryptophan. Each record gives: D gene, J gene, clone size, V gene, CDR3 DNA, CDR3 protein. The D gene is left open where the match is weak. Expanded clones get a size class; other rows say once, few or many, or leave the size out.

D gene: TRBD2
J gene: TRBJ2-7
clone size: NA
V gene: TRBV11-2
CDR3 DNA: TGTGCCAGCAGCTTTTCCCTAGCGGGGGAATCCTACGAGCAGTACTTC
CDR3 protein: CASSFSLAGESYEQYF

D gene: NA
J gene: TRBJ2-7
clone size: NA
V gene: TRBV10-1
CDR3 DNA: TGCGCCAGCAGTGAAGGGGGGGCGATATCCTACGAGCAGTACTTC
CDR3 protein: CASSEGGAISYEQYF

D gene: TRBD2
J gene: TRBJ2-1
clone size: NA
V gene: TRBV6-5
CDR3 DNA: TGTGCCAGCAGGGTTGAAGCGGGAGTTGGCAATGAGCAGTTCTTC
CDR3 protein: CASRVEAGVGNEQFF

D gene: NA
J gene: TRBJ2-3
clone size: NA
V gene: TRBV27
CDR3 DNA: TGTGCCAGCAGTCCCGGACTACGTACAGATACGCAGTATTTT
CDR3 protein: CASSPGLRTDTQYF

D gene: NA
J gene: TRBJ2-3
clone size: NA
V gene: TRBV7-2
CDR3 DNA: TGTGCCAGCAGCTCACTCACAGATACGCAGTATTTT
CDR3 protein: CASSSLTDTQYF

D gene: NA
J gene: TRBJ1-1
clone size: NA
V gene: TRBV3-1/TRBV3-2
CDR3 DNA: TGTGCCAGCAGCCTTAGGGTACCAAGCACTGAAGCTTTCTTT
CDR3 protein: CASSLRVPSTEAFF

D gene: NA
J gene: TRBJ1-2
clone size: NA
V gene: TRBV15
CDR3 DNA: TGTGCCACCAGCAGAGACATCTACTATGGCTACACCTTC
CDR3 protein: CATSRDIYYGYTF

D gene: NA
J gene: TRBJ1-3
clone size: NA
V gene: TRBV18
CDR3 DNA: TGTGCCAGCTCACCACGACAGGCCCCAGGAGACACCATATATTTT
CDR3 protein: CASSPRQAPGDTIYF

D gene: TRBD1
J gene: TRBJ1-1
clone size: NA
V gene: TRBV18
CDR3 DNA: TGTGCCAGCTCGCCCGACAGGGCCGAAGCTTTCTTT
CDR3 protein: CASSPDRAEAFF

D gene: TRBD2
J gene: TRBJ2-1
clone size: NA
V gene: TRBV27
CDR3 DNA: TGTGCCAGCAGTAAGCTAGCGGGATTAGCGGGCAATGAGCAGTTCTTC
CDR3 protein: CASSKLAGLAGNEQFF

D gene: NA
J gene: TRBJ2-1
clone size: NA
V gene: TRBV5-4
CDR3 DNA: TGTGCCAGCAGCTTGGGTGGGAATGAGCAGTTCTTC
CDR3 protein: CASSLGGNEQFF

D gene: TRBD1
J gene: TRBJ1-2
clone size: few
V gene: TRBV6-5
CDR3 DNA: TGTGCCAGCAGACGAGGGACAGGGGGTGGCTATGGCTACACCTTC
CDR3 protein: CASRRGTGGGYGYTF

D gene: TRBD2
J gene: TRBJ2-5
clone size: once
V gene: TRBV5-1
CDR3 DNA: TGCGCCAGCAGCTTGGCCCGGGGTGGGCTAGCGGACCTCCAAGAGACCCAGTACTTC
CDR3 protein: CASSLARGGLADLQETQYF

D gene: NA
J gene: TRBJ1-1
clone size: NA
V gene: TRBV28
CDR3 DNA: TGTGCCAGCACCGGGCGGGGCCTCCTTTACCCGGGCGCTGAAGCTTTCTTT
CDR3 protein: CASTGRGLLYPGAEAFF

D gene: NA
J gene: TRBJ2-7
clone size: NA
V gene: TRBV7-8
CDR3 DNA: TGTGCCAGCAGCTTAGTAGGAGGGGGCACCTACGAGCAGTACTTC
CDR3 protein: CASSLVGGGTYEQYF

D gene: NA
J gene: TRBJ1-1
clone size: NA
V gene: TRBV11-2
CDR3 DNA: TGTGCCAGCAGCCCACAGCGGGGGAACACTGAAGCTTTCTTT
CDR3 protein: CASSPQRGNTEAFF

D gene: NA
J gene: TRBJ1-6
clone size: NA
V gene: TRBV7-2
CDR3 DNA: TGTGCCAGCAGCTCCTATTCACCCCTCCACTTT
CDR3 protein: CASSSYSPLHF

D gene: NA
J gene: TRBJ2-6
clone size: NA
V gene: TRBV2
CDR3 DNA: TGTGCCAGCAGTGAAGGACGATTCCAGATGCGAGGGGCCAACGTCCTGACTTTC
CDR3 protein: CASSEGRFQMRGANVLTF

D gene: TRBD1
J gene: TRBJ1-3
clone size: NA
V gene: TRBV10-2
CDR3 DNA: TGCGCCAGCAAACAAACAGGGGAGGGGGGAAACACCATATATTTT
CDR3 protein: CASKQTGEGGNTIYF

D gene: NA
J gene: TRBJ2-2
clone size: NA
V gene: TRBV19
CDR3 DNA: TGTGCCAGTAGTATTGAAGGGTGGGACGGGGAGCTGTTTTTT
CDR3 protein: CASSIEGWDGELFF

D gene: NA
J gene: TRBJ1-5
clone size: NA
V gene: TRBV25-1
CDR3 DNA: TGTGCCAGCAGTGGTCTTAAGGGGATTGATCAGCCCCAGCATTTT
CDR3 protein: CASSGLKGIDQPQHF

D gene: TRBD1
J gene: TRBJ1-4
clone size: NA
V gene: TRBV6-5
CDR3 DNA: TGTGCCAGCAGCCGACAGGGCAATGAAAAACTGTTTTTT
CDR3 protein: CASSRQGNEKLFF

D gene: NA
J gene: TRBJ1-2
clone size: NA
V gene: TRBV20-1
CDR3 DNA: TGCAGTGCTAGTCCGGCGAGGGGGGCGAATGGCTACACCTTC
CDR3 protein: CSASPARGANGYTF

D gene: TRBD2
J gene: TRBJ2-3
clone size: NA
V gene: TRBV7-2
CDR3 DNA: TGTGCCAGCAGCCAGAGGCGGGGGGCTGAGGCAGATACGCAGTATTTT
CDR3 protein: CASSQRRGAEADTQYF

D gene: NA
J gene: TRBJ2-2
clone size: NA
V gene: TRBV10-3
CDR3 DNA: TGTGCCATTCTAGTAACCGGGGAGCTGTTTTTT
CDR3 protein: CAILVTGELFF